This T cell receptor (beta chain) comes out of a study of human T cells and chemical hapten exposure. Time point denoted: patch test 2, 6 weeks after DPC sensitization. The treatment was: therapeutic diphenylcyclopropenone sensitization with weekly scalp DPC. After removal of 0 bases from V and 9 bases from J, the junction contained 14 bases not matched to a gene. From germline, CDR1 is SGHRS and CDR2 YFSETQ. CDR3 length: 17 amino acids. TCRdb reanalysed the RACE reads using MiXCR and keeps one entry per CDR3 protein. The sample includes tens of thousands of distinct CDR3 sequences, 8.5% to 9% of them seen just once. As concerns this clonotype: Its antigen is unknown.

Study results and limitations: Among expanded TCRs, significantly more large CDR3 similarity clusters formed than among controls. Among TCRs, those above 1 in 1000 frequency were unaffected by DPC sensitization.

This receptor was obtained from a woman aged 45-59 years with alopecia areata. Some clones in this sample may be carry-over from other donors' samples. The chain employs TRBV5-1 and TRBJ2-4; 8 nucleotides match TRBD2. The material sequenced was whole blood, taken in connection with sensitization to the hapten diphenylcyclopropenone (DPC). CDR3 DNA: TGCGCCAGCAGCTTGGCCCTGGCTAGCGGGTCCAACAGCATTCAGTACTTC. As protein: CASSLALASGSNSIQYF.